The table lists the clone carrying this T cell receptor beta chain with a few counts. Its target is not known. Generated by immunoSEQ multiplex PCR, the TCRdb table keeps only in-frame clones and is missing some. This sample has about 400,000 clones, with over 75% found just once. The CDR3 has 14 residues. Germline CDR1 and CDR2: MDHEN and SYDVKM. Trimming at V came to 5 bases and at J to 4 bases, leaving 6 bases not matched to a gene. The sample's treatment: roughly 20 received Ad26.COV2.S at low or high dose, single or two shots; about 5 received placebo; per-sample allocation not given. Samples analyzed were those drawn on day 63 after the first vaccine or placebo injection. A Boston donor was an adult aged 18-55 years. This entry is derived from a study of Ad26.COV2.S vaccination and SARS-CoV-2 variants. Study at large: Into the muscle, Ad26.COV2.S was dosed once or twice, 56 days apart. The study, taken as a whole, reports: The authors reported substantial breadth in spike-specific CD8+ and CD4+ T cell responses after vaccination.

The TCR comes from a person aged 18-65 years who received the Ad26.COV2.S COVID-19 vaccine or a placebo. This chain connects TRBV28 to TRBJ1-2, with 8 bases identical to TRBD1. The sample was peripheral blood, taken in a trial of Ad26.COV2.S vaccine versus placebo. CDR3 DNA sequence: TGTGCCAGCAGTGGCAGGACAGGGCTCTATGGCTACACCTTC. This translates into CASSGRTGLYGYTF.